This T cell receptor (beta chain) emerged from a study of T-cell memory formation after mild COVID-19. Study context: TCR clusters were largely donor specific. General study results and limits: CD4+ contracting clones lay mainly in CM and EM, CD8+ ones in EMRA. Within pre-infection memory, some responding clones were found, suggesting cross-reactive memory joined. Clones contracting over day 15 to 85 were CD4/CD8 balanced, with later expanders leaning CD4+.

There are a few counts of this clonotype. As yet, its antigen is unknown. In TCRdb, the 5' RACE reads were re-called with MiXCR into one record per CDR3 protein. The table lists roughly 86,000 distinct CDR3 sequences, about 13% of them singletons. Trimming cost V 2 bases and J 1 base, with 14 bases left between them. This CDR3 comprises 16 residues. This receptor was taken from an adult woman who had mild COVID-19 (a few samples of this study predate the infection). Cell type and time point are not known. Source material: PBMCs or a T cell subset sorted from them (not recorded which). This chain joins TRBV12-3 or TRBV12-4 and TRBJ2-5; D tentatively reads TRBD1 or TRBD2 (5 bases each). CDR3 DNA: TGTGCCAGCAGTTTACATGGTGGGACCCTCCAAGAGACCCAGTACTTC. This gives the protein CASSLHGGTLQETQYF.